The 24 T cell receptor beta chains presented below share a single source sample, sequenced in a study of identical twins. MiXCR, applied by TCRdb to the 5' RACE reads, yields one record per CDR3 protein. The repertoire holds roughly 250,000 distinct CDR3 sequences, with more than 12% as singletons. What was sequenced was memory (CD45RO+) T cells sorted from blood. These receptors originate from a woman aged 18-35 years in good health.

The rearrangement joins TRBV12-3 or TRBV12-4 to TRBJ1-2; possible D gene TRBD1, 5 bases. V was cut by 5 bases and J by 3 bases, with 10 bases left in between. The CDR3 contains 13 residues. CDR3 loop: CASSGDRDYGYTF. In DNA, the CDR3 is TGTGCCAGCAGTGGCGACAGAGACTATGGCTACACCTTC.

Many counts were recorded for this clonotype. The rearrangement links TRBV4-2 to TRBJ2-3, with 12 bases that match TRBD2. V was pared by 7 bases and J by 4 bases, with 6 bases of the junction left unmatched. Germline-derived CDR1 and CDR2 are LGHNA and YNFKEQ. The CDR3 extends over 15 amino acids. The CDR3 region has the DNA TGTGCCAGCACCCCTAGCGGGGGGGCGTCAGATACGCAGTATTTT. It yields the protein CASTPSGGASDTQYF.

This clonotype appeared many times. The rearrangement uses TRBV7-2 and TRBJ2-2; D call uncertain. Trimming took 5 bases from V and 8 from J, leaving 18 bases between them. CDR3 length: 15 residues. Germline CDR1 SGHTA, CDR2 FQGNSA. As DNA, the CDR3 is TGTGCCAGCAGCCCCTCCCGTCAGTTCGGGGGGGAGCTGTTTTTT. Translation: CASSPSRQFGGELFF. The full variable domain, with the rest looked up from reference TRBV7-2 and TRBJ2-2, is GAGVSQSPSNKVTEKGKDVELRCDPISGHTALYWYRQSLGQGLEFLIYFQGNSAPDKSGLPSDRFSAERTGGSVSTLTIQRTQQEDSAVYLCASSPSRQFGGELFFGEGSRLTVL.

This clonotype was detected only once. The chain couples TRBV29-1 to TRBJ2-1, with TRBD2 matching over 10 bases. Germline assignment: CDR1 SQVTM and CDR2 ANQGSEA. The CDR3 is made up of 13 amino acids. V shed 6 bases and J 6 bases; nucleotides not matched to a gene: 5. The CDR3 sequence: CSVSAGGPNEQFF. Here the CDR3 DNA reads TGCAGCGTGTCAGCGGGAGGGCCCAATGAGCAGTTCTTC.

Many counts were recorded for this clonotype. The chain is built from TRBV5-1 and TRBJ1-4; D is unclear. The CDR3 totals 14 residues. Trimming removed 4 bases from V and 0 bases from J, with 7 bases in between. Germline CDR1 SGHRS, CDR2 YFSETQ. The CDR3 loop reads CASSLGSTNEKLFF. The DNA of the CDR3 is TGCGCCAGCAGCCTTGGGTCAACTAATGAAAAACTGTTTTTT.

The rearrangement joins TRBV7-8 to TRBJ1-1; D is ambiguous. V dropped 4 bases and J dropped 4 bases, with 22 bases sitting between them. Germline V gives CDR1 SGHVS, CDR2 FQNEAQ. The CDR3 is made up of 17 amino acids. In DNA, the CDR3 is TGTGCCAGCAGCTCGAGCTGGACGGCCATGGATGGCACTGAAGCTTTCTTT. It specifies CASSSSWTAMDGTEAFF.

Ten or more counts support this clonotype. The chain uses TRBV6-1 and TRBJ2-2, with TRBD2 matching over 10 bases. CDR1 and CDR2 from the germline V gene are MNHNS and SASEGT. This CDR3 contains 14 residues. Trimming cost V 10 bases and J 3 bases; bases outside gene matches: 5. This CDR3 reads CATKRGGDTGELFF. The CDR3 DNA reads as TGTGCCACCAAGCGGGGGGGCGACACCGGGGAGCTGTTTTTT.

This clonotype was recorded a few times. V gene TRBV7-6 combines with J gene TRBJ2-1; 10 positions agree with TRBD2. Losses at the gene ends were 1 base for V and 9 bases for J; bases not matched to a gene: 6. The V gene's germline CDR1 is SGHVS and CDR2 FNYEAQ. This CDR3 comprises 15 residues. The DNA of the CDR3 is TGTGCCAGCAGCTTAGTTTCTAGCGGGAGTAGTGAGCAGTTCTTC. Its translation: CASSLVSSGSSEQFF.

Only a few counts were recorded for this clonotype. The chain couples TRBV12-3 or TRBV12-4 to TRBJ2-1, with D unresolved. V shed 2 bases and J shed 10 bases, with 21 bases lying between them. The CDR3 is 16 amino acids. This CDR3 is CASSLSLKDPTLEQFF. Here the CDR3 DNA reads TGTGCCAGCAGTTTATCCCTTAAGGACCCTACACTAGAGCAGTTCTTC.

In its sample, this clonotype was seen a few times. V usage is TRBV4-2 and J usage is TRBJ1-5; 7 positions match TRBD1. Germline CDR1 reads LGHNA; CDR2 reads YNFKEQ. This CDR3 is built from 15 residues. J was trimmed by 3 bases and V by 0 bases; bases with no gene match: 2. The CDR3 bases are TGTGCCAGCAGCCAAGATGGACAGGACAATCAGCCCCAGCATTTT. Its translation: CASSQDGQDNQPQHF.

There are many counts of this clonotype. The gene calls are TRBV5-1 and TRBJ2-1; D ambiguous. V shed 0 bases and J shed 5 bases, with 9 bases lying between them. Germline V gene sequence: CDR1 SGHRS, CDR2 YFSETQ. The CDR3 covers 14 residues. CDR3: CASSLAGFNNEQFF. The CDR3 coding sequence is TGCGCCAGCAGCTTGGCCGGTTTTAACAATGAGCAGTTCTTC.

CDR3 in DNA: TGTGCCAGCAGTTACTCAAGGGACAGGGGGCTGCTGTTTTTT. It is translated as CASSYSRDRGLLFF. The genes are TRBV6-5 and TRBJ1-4, with 12 bases fitting TRBD1. In germline, CDR1 is MNHEY, CDR2 SVGAGI. After removal of 0 bases from V and 14 bases from J, the junction contained 4 bases not matched to a gene. The CDR3 extends over 14 amino acids.

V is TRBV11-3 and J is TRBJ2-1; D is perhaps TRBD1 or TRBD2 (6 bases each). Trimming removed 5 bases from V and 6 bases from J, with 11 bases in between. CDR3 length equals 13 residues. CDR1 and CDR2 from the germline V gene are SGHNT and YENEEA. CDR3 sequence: CASSPKGGNEQFF. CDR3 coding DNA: TGTGCCAGCAGCCCCAAGGGGGGCAATGAGCAGTTCTTC.

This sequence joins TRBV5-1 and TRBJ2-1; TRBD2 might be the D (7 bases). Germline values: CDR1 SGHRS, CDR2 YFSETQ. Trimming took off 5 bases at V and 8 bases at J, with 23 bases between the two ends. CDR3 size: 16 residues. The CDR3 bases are TGCGCCAGCAGACAAGCCCCGGGGGGCCTTACTGATGAGCAGTTCTTC. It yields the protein CASRQAPGGLTDEQFF.

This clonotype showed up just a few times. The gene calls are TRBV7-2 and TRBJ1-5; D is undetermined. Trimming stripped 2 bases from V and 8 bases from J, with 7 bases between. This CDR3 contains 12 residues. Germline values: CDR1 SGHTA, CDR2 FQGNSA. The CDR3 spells CASSLSFEPQHF. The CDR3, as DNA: TGTGCCAGCAGCTTAAGTTTTGAGCCCCAGCATTTT.

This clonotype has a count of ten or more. The CDR3 loop is CASSSLGSFSNQPQHF. In nucleotides, the CDR3 is TGTGCCAGCAGTTCGCTGGGGTCTTTTAGCAATCAGCCCCAGCATTTT. The rearrangement joins TRBV27 to TRBJ1-5; no reliable D call. The germline V gene encodes CDR1 MNHEY and CDR2 SMNVEV (reference sequence). This CDR3 has 16 amino acids. V lost 4 bases to trimming and J lost 0 bases, with 13 bases between them.

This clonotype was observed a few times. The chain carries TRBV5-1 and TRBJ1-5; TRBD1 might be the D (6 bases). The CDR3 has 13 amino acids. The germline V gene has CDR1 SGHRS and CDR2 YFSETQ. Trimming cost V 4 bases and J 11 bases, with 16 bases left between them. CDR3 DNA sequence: TGCGCCAGCAGCGTACAGGGCGGCGAAGCCCAGCATTTT. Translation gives CASSVQGGEAQHF.

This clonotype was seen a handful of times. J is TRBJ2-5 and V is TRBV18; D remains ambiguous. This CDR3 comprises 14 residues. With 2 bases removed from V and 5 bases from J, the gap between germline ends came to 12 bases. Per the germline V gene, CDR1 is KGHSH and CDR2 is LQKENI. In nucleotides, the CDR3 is TGTGCCAGCTCACCATTTGGGAAATGGGAGACCCAGTACTTC. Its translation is CASSPFGKWETQYF.

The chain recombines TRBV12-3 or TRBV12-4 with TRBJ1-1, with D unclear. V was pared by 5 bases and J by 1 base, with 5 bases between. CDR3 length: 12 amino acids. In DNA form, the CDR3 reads TGTGCCAGCAGTGACCGGAACACTGAAGCTTTCTTT. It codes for CASSDRNTEAFF.

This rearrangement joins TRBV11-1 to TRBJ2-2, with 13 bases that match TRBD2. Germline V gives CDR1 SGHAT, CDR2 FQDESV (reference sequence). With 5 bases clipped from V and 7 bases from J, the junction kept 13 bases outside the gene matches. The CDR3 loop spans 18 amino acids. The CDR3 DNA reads TGTGCCAGCAGCCAAAAGTTTGGACTAGCGGGAGAGAGCGGGGAGCTGTTTTTT. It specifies CASSQKFGLAGESGELFF.

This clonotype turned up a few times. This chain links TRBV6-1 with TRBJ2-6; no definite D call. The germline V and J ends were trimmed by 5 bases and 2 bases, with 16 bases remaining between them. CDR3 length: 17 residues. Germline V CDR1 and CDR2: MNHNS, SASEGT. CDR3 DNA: TGTGCCAGCAGTAGAATGACACAGAGCGCTGGGGCCAACGTCCTGACTTTC. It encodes CASSRMTQSAGANVLTF.

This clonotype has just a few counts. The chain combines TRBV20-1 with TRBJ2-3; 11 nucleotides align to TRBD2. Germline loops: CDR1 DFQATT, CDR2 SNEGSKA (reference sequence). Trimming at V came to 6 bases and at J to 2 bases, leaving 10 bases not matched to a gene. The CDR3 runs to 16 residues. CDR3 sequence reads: CSATDPSGGHTDTQYF. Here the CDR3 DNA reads TGCAGTGCCACAGACCCTAGCGGGGGGCACACAGATACGCAGTATTTT.

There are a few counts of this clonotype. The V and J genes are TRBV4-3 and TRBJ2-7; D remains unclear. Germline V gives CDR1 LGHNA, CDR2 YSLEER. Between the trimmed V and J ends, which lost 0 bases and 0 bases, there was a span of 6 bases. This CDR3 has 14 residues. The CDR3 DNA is TGCGCCAGCAGCCAAGACAGCTACTCCTACGAGCAGTACTTC. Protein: CASSQDSYSYEQYF.

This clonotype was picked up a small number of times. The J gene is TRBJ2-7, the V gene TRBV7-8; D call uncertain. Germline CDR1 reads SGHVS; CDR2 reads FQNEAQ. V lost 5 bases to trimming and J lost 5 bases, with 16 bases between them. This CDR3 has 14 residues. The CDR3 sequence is CASSPRNLGHEQYF. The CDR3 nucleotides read TGTGCCAGCAGCCCCCGCAACCTTGGCCACGAGCAGTACTTC.